These 24 T cell receptor beta chains originate from one sample sequenced in a study of a mutant IDH1 vaccine in newly diagnosed glioma. These receptors have no identified antigens. The method was immunoSEQ multiplex PCR; TCRdb's version includes in-frame clones alone and lacks a portion of them. The sample includes about 38,000 clones, more than 75% of them seen just once. The time point was: week 5, during vaccination. Every vaccination contained 300 ug of the mutant IDH1 20-mer peptide and was paired with topical imiquimod. The sample in question was PBMCs, obtained from a glioma patient whose treatment included an IDH1 peptide vaccine. The receptors here all came from a man aged 35 to 55 with glioma.

The CDR3 nucleotides read TGCGCCAGCAGTCGTACGGTGTCTAGCGGGGGCCAAATCACCTACGAGCAGTACTTC. Its protein is CASSRTVSSGGQITYEQYF. This chain connects TRBV4-1 to TRBJ2-7; TRBD2 matches 10 bases. This CDR3 is 19 amino acids long. Trimming cost V 6 bases and J 2 bases; bases outside gene matches: 19. Germline V gene lookup returns CDR1 MGHRA and CDR2 YSYEKL.

V is TRBV4-1 and J is TRBJ2-3, with TRBD2 as a possible D gene (6 bases). The length of the CDR3 is 16 residues. CDR1 MGHRA and CDR2 YSYEKL come from the germline V gene. The ends were cut back, 2 bases at V and 0 bases at J, with 12 bases in the middle. The CDR3 DNA sequence: TGCGCCAGCAGCCAACCGAGACTAGGGAGCACAGATACGCAGTATTTT. It is translated as CASSQPRLGSTDTQYF.

The chain has TRBV5-4 and TRBJ2-2, with no clear D. This CDR3 is 12 amino acids long. The ends were cut back, 4 bases at V and 4 bases at J, with 5 bases in the middle. The germline V gene encodes CDR1 SGHNT and CDR2 YYREEE (reference sequence). CDR3 residues: CASSIPTGELFF. The CDR3 DNA sequence: TGTGCCAGCAGCATCCCCACCGGGGAGCTGTTTTTT.

The chain joins TRBV7-9 to TRBJ2-5; D is tentatively TRBD1 or TRBD2 (6 bases each). V lost 5 bases to trimming and J lost 5 bases, with 18 bases between them. Per the germline V gene, CDR1 is SEHNR and CDR2 is FQNEAQ (reference sequence). CDR3 length: 15 amino acids. CDR3 in DNA: TGTGCCAGCAGCCGGGGGCAGGGTACGGGCGAGACCCAGTACTTC. It codes for CASSRGQGTGETQYF.

The chain links TRBV10-1 to TRBJ2-7, with 10 bases fitting TRBD1. Germline V gene lookup returns CDR1 WNHNN and CDR2 SYGVQD (reference sequence). J lost 2 bases, V lost 9 bases, and 10 bases had no gene match. CDR3 length: 15 residues. The DNA for the CDR3 is TGCGCCAGAGGGACAGGGGCTGGGGGTACCTACGAGCAGTACTTC. Amino acid sequence: CARGTGAGGTYEQYF.

The chain carries TRBV5-4 and TRBJ2-2, with 11 nucleotides matching TRBD2. V lost 7 bases, J lost 2 bases, and 4 bases stayed unmatched. This CDR3 contains 15 residues. From germline, CDR1 is SGHNT and CDR2 YYREEE (reference sequence). CDR3 loop: CASRTSGSNTGELFF. The CDR3 DNA follows: TGTGCCAGCCGAACTAGCGGGAGTAACACCGGGGAGCTGTTTTTT.

The rearrangement links TRBV7-6 to TRBJ1-5; D remains ambiguous. Trimming left V 5 bases short and J 2 bases short, with 4 bases between. This CDR3 comprises 12 residues. CDR1 SGHVS and CDR2 FNYEAQ come from the germline V gene. CDR3 in amino acids: CASSPRNQPQHF. The CDR3 DNA reads as TGTGCCAGCAGCCCCCGCAATCAGCCCCAGCATTTT.

V usage is TRBV6-6 and J usage is TRBJ2-2; TRBD1 matches 7 bases. The V gene end was trimmed by 2 bases and the J gene end by 0 bases; junction bases not matched to a gene: 3. The CDR3 is made up of 16 amino acids. Germline CDR1 reads MNHNY; CDR2 reads SVGAGI (reference sequence). CDR3 region: CASSYVGQTNTGELFF. In DNA, the CDR3 is TGTGCCAGCAGTTACGTGGGACAGACGAACACCGGGGAGCTGTTTTTT.

J is TRBJ1-1 and V is TRBV5-1; a possible D gene is TRBD1 (5 bases). V was trimmed by 0 bases and J by 6 bases, leaving 18 bases between them. The CDR3 extends over 16 amino acids. The germline V gene encodes CDR1 SGHRS and CDR2 YFSETQ. CDR3 nucleotide sequence: TGCGCCAGCAGCTTGGTGGGCCAGGGAGTCGCTCCTGAAGCTTTCTTT. This gives the protein CASSLVGQGVAPEAFF.

This rearrangement joins TRBV5-4 to TRBJ1-1, with 7 bases aligning to TRBD1. CDR1 SGHNT and CDR2 YYREEE come from the germline V gene (reference sequence). V shed 5 bases, J shed 7 bases, and the junction held 11 bases outside the gene matches. This CDR3 spans 14 amino acids. The CDR3 nucleotides are TGTGCCAGCAGATTTCAGGACAGGAAATATGAAGCTTTCTTT. Translating it yields CASRFQDRKYEAFF.

This clone has more than one count but fewer than ten. The chain carries TRBV5-1 and TRBJ1-1; 9 bases line up with TRBD1. The germline V gene has CDR1 SGHRS and CDR2 YFSETQ. V lost 4 bases to trimming and J lost 0 bases; unmatched junction nucleotides: 7. The CDR3 runs to 16 residues. CDR3 residues: CASSHGTGRVNTEAFF. The CDR3 nucleotides are TGCGCCAGCAGCCACGGGACAGGGAGGGTGAACACTGAAGCTTTCTTT.

The rearrangement uses TRBV6-1 and TRBJ2-3, with TRBD2 matching 9 bases. Per germline, CDR1 MNHNS and CDR2 SASEGT. The V segment lost 1 base and the J segment 7 bases; nucleotides outside the gene matches: 6. CDR3 size: 15 residues. CDR3 coding DNA: TGTGCCAGCAGTGAAGAGGCGGGGGGGCCCCATACGCAGTATTTT. Translating it yields CASSEEAGGPHTQYF.

This chain connects TRBV5-6 to TRBJ2-3; D is ambiguous. The V gene's germline CDR1 is SGHDT and CDR2 YYEEEE. V was pared by 4 bases and J by 2 bases, with 20 bases between. The CDR3 covers 17 residues. In DNA form, the CDR3 reads TGTGCCAGCAGCCTGCCTCCAAAGTGGGGTTCCACAGATACGCAGTATTTT. It encodes CASSLPPKWGSTDTQYF.

This clone showed up just a few times. The J gene is TRBJ1-4, the V gene TRBV30; D ambiguous. Germline-derived CDR1 and CDR2 are GTSNPN and SVGIG (reference sequence). The CDR3 loop spans 11 amino acids. CDR3 loop: CVSIVGEKLFF. DNA of the CDR3: TGTGTCTCGATAGTTGGTGAAAAACTGTTTTTT.

This clone was observed a few times. This sequence joins TRBV27 and TRBJ1-2; 9 positions agree with TRBD1. The V gene's germline CDR1 is MNHEY and CDR2 SMNVEV (reference sequence). This CDR3 has 14 residues. J was trimmed by 5 bases and V by 8 bases; bases with no gene match: 9. This CDR3 is CASGRDRERYGYTF. CDR3 nucleotide sequence: TGTGCCAGCGGCCGGGACAGGGAGAGGTATGGCTACACCTTC.

The CDR3 DNA follows: TGTGCCAGCAGTCCACGACAGGGAGAGACCCAGTACTTC. This sequence encodes CASSPRQGETQYF. V gene TRBV7-6 combines with J gene TRBJ2-5; 7 bases match TRBD1. The CDR3 sequence is 13 residues long. Germline V CDR1 and CDR2: SGHVS, FNYEAQ. The ends lost 6 bases at V and 4 bases at J; junction bases unmatched: 5. Full variable domain (outside the CDR3, taken from reference TRBV7-6 and TRBJ2-5): GAGVSQSPRYKVTKRGQDVALRCDPISGHVSLYWYRQALGQGPEFLTYFNYEAQQDKSGLPNDRFSAERPEGSISTLTIQRTEQRDSAMYRCASSPRQGETQYFGPGTRLLVL.

The chain couples TRBV6-1 to TRBJ1-4; 7 nucleotides align to TRBD1. In germline, CDR1 is MNHNS, CDR2 SASEGT. J gave up 4 bases and V 4 bases, and 3 bases lay outside the gene matches. The CDR3 sequence is 14 residues long. The CDR3 region is CASSADRVNEKLFF. The CDR3 nucleotides are TGTGCCAGCAGTGCTGACAGGGTTAATGAAAAACTGTTTTTT.

The chain joins TRBV2 to TRBJ2-7; D is unresolved. Trimming took 7 bases from V and 2 from J, leaving 6 bases between them. The CDR3 is 11 amino acids. Germline CDR1 reads SNHLY; CDR2 reads FYNNEI. The CDR3 protein is CASTRAYEQYF. As DNA, the CDR3 is TGTGCCAGCACTCGGGCCTACGAGCAGTACTTC.

J is TRBJ1-2 and V is TRBV4-1; D is possibly TRBD1 (5 bases). The V gene lost 3 bases and the J gene lost 5 bases, with 25 bases spanning the gap. From germline, CDR1 is MGHRA and CDR2 YSYEKL. The CDR3 covers 18 residues. CDR3 protein: CASSQGRGTKAPEYGYTF. The CDR3 DNA reads TGCGCCAGCAGCCAGGGACGGGGGACGAAGGCCCCTGAATATGGCTACACCTTC.

As DNA, the CDR3 is TGTGCCAGTAGTGGACAGGGGTCTGGAAACACCATATATTTT. Translation: CASSGQGSGNTIYF. V usage is TRBV19 and J usage is TRBJ1-3; 9 nucleotides align to TRBD1. The CDR3 is made up of 14 amino acids. The V segment lost 5 bases and the J segment 1 base; nucleotides outside the gene matches: 0. Germline CDR1 is LNHDA and CDR2 is SQIVND (reference sequence).

This chain connects TRBV7-2 to TRBJ2-3; 8 positions agree with TRBD2. CDR1 and CDR2 from the germline V gene are SGHTA and FQGNSA. The CDR3 loop spans 14 amino acids. The V gene end was trimmed by 0 bases and the J gene end by 8 bases; junction bases not matched to a gene: 4. As DNA, the CDR3 is TGTGCCAGCAGCTTAGCCATAACTAGCGGTACGCAGTATTTT. Protein: CASSLAITSGTQYF.

The chain has TRBV10-1 and TRBJ1-5; D perhaps matches TRBD1 (5 bases). The length of the CDR3 is 11 residues. With 6 bases removed from V and 11 bases from J, the gap between germline ends came to 11 bases. Per the germline V gene, CDR1 is WNHNN and CDR2 is SYGVQD (reference sequence). CDR3 nucleotides: TGCGCCAGCAGCCGCAGGGTATCCCAGCATTTT. Translated, it gives CASSRRVSQHF.

Only a few counts were recorded for this clone. This chain joins TRBV6-6 and TRBJ1-1, with D tentatively TRBD1 (6 bases). V lost 5 bases, J lost 1 base, and 11 bases lay in between. Germline values: CDR1 MNHNY, CDR2 SVGAGI (reference sequence). This CDR3 spans 14 amino acids. Written as DNA, the CDR3 is TGTGCCAGCAGTCCCCAGGACAGGAACACTGAAGCTTTCTTT. Translated, it gives CASSPQDRNTEAFF.

The rearrangement links TRBV5-4 to TRBJ2-5, with unresolved D. The CDR3 totals 13 residues. CDR1 and CDR2 (germline): SGHNT, YYREEE (reference sequence). Trimming removed 0 bases at V and 2 bases at J, with 5 bases between. Here the CDR3 reads CASSLASQETQYF. CDR3 coding DNA: TGTGCCAGCAGCTTGGCTAGTCAAGAGACCCAGTACTTC.